The 24 T cell receptor beta chains presented below share a single source sample, sequenced in a study of blood T cell repertoires in COVID-19. Sequenced by immunoSEQ multiplex PCR; TCRdb stores in-frame clones only, minus some. The sample lists some 240,000 clones, roughly 84% occurring once. Material for sequencing was peripheral blood. The receptors shown here come from a middle-aged woman who had recovered from COVID-19.

This chain links TRBV6-5 with TRBJ1-4; no definite D call. Germline V CDR1 and CDR2: MNHEY, SVGAGI. The CDR3 length is 15 residues. Deletions cut 4 bases from V and 8 bases from J, with 17 bases between. In DNA, the CDR3 is TGTGCCAGCAGTTCCAGGAAGGTCCCAGGCGAAAAACTGTTTTTT. Translation: CASSSRKVPGEKLFF.

The CDR3 is CASSSVQGDEQYF. In DNA, the CDR3 is TGTGCCAGCAGCAGCGTACAGGGGGACGAGCAGTACTTC. V and J are TRBV7-3 and TRBJ2-7; 8 bases match TRBD1. Germline CDR1 and CDR2: SGHTA and FQGTGA. V lost 5 bases to trimming and J lost 5 bases; unmatched junction nucleotides: 5. The CDR3 extends over 13 amino acids.

The CDR3 reads CASSGSSSAPYEQYF. CDR3 in DNA: TGTGCCAGCAGCGGGTCATCTAGTGCCCCTTACGAGCAGTACTTC. The V and J genes are TRBV5-6 and TRBJ2-7; the D is unclear. Germline lookup yields CDR1 SGHDT and CDR2 YYEEEE. This CDR3 is built from 15 residues. The germline V and J ends were trimmed by 4 bases and 4 bases, with 18 bases remaining between them.

The rearrangement uses TRBV10-3 and TRBJ2-7; 10 bases map to TRBD2. V lost 10 bases and J lost 1; bases outside the gene matches: 4. The CDR3 contains 13 residues. Germline V gene sequence: CDR1 ENHRY, CDR2 SYGVKD. CDR3 nucleotides: TGTGCCACTCTACTAGCGGGATCCTACGAGCAGTACTTC. It is translated as CATLLAGSYEQYF.

V and J are TRBV10-3 and TRBJ1-2, with D unresolved. Germline V gives CDR1 ENHRY, CDR2 SYGVKD. V lost 0 bases to trimming and J lost 6 bases, with 14 bases between them. The CDR3 consists of 15 residues. The CDR3: CAISESGTLVDGYTF. The CDR3 region has the DNA TGTGCCATCAGTGAGTCGGGCACCTTGGTGGATGGCTACACCTTC.

The V gene is TRBV6-5, the J gene TRBJ1-5, with 7 bases aligning to TRBD1. V lost 7 bases to trimming and J lost 2 bases; unmatched junction nucleotides: 8. The germline CDR1 and CDR2 sequences are MNHEY and SVGAGI. This CDR3 has 15 residues. CDR3 nucleotides: TGTGCCAGCATGTACAGGGGTGGAGGCAATCAGCCCCAGCATTTT. It translates to CASMYRGGGNQPQHF.

The gene calls are TRBV3-1 (or the pseudogene TRBV3-2) and TRBJ2-1; TRBD2 matches 7 bases. Germline CDR1 reads LGHDT; CDR2 reads YNNKEL (reference sequence). Trimming took 5 bases from V and 5 from J; bases not matched to a gene: 12. The CDR3 is 16 amino acids. This CDR3 is CASSARYRTRDNEQFF. CDR3 sequence (DNA): TGTGCCAGCAGCGCAAGGTATAGGACTAGGGACAATGAGCAGTTCTTC.

In its sample, this clone was seen once. The V call is TRBV6-5, the J call TRBJ1-3; 7 bases align to TRBD1. Germline CDR1 reads MNHEY; CDR2 reads SVGAGI. The CDR3 sequence is 15 residues long. After removal of 5 bases from V and 2 bases from J, the junction contained 6 bases not matched to a gene. The CDR3 DNA follows: TGTGCCAGCAGTAACCAAGGGACAGCTGGAAACACCATATATTTT. This gives the protein CASSNQGTAGNTIYF.

This clone was counted a few times. The gene calls are TRBV24-1 and TRBJ2-3, with 11 bases lining up with TRBD2. The CDR3 contains 17 residues. The germline V gene has CDR1 KGHDR and CDR2 SFDVKD. The V gene end was trimmed by 3 bases and the J gene end by 6 bases; junction bases not matched to a gene: 10. CDR3 amino acids: CATSDPGTSGSVDTQYF. CDR3 in DNA: TGTGCCACCAGTGATCCGGGGACTAGCGGTTCTGTTGATACGCAGTATTTT.

There are a few counts of this clone. The V call is TRBV15, the J call TRBJ1-2, with a weak D call TRBD1 (5 bases). Germline V gene sequence: CDR1 LNHNV, CDR2 YYDKDF (reference sequence). This CDR3 is 15 amino acids long. V lost 1 base and J 6 bases, leaving 15 bases between the germline ends. CDR3 sequence reads: CATSRGFARENGYTF. CDR3 coding DNA: TGTGCCACCAGCAGAGGATTCGCCAGGGAAAATGGCTACACCTTC.

The V call is TRBV10-3, the J call TRBJ2-7; 12 nucleotides match TRBD1. Losses at the gene ends were 2 bases for V and 2 bases for J; bases not matched to a gene: 4. The CDR3 contains 16 residues. Germline V gene sequence: CDR1 ENHRY, CDR2 SYGVKD. The CDR3 region has the DNA TGTGCCATCAGTGAGCGGGACAGGGGGCTGGCCTACGAGCAGTACTTC. Protein product: CAISERDRGLAYEQYF.

The rearrangement joins TRBV18 to TRBJ1-5; TRBD1 might be the D (6 bases). The CDR3 spans 18 residues. CDR1 KGHSH and CDR2 LQKENI come from the germline V gene. V was clipped by 2 bases and J by 2 bases, with 19 bases between them. For the CDR3, the DNA is TGTGCCAGCTCACCAACAGGGCACCATCTCGCAGGCAATCAGCCCCAGCATTTT. This sequence encodes CASSPTGHHLAGNQPQHF.

V is TRBV13 and J is TRBJ2-7, with TRBD1 as a possible D gene (5 bases). Germline V gene data show CDR1 as PRHDT and CDR2 as FYEKMQ (reference sequence). The ends were cut back, 5 bases at V and 2 bases at J, with 16 bases in the middle. This CDR3 has 15 residues. The CDR3 reads CASSRQIGGTYEQYF. CDR3 nucleotides: TGTGCCAGCAGCCGACAGATCGGCGGTACCTACGAGCAGTACTTC.

The chain links TRBV11-3 to TRBJ2-7; TRBD1 might be the D (7 bases). This CDR3 has 15 residues. Germline values: CDR1 SGHNT, CDR2 YENEEA. V lost 1 base and J 1 base, leaving 11 bases between the germline ends. The CDR3 DNA follows: TGTGCCAGCAGCTTAGGGGGGGACAGATCCTACGAGCAGTACTTC. This encodes CASSLGGDRSYEQYF.

This clone was counted a few times. The gene calls are TRBV30 and TRBJ1-1; tentatively, D is TRBD1 (5 bases). Germline V gene data show CDR1 as GTSNPN and CDR2 as SVGIG (reference sequence). The ends were cut back, 3 bases at V and 4 bases at J, with 6 bases in the middle. The CDR3 extends over 11 amino acids. The CDR3 here is CAWSRATEAFF. The CDR3 coding sequence is TGTGCCTGGAGCAGGGCCACTGAAGCTTTCTTT.

The chain uses TRBV5-1 and TRBJ1-6; perhaps TRBD1 as D (5 bases). CDR1 and CDR2 (germline): SGHRS, YFSETQ. The CDR3 has 13 amino acids. The ends were cut back, 4 bases at V and 14 bases at J, with 16 bases in the middle. CDR3 residues: CASSGGAASSLHF. Here the CDR3 DNA reads TGCGCCAGCAGCGGTGGGGCCGCGTCATCCCTCCACTTT.

The CDR3 is CASSSGGVSYNEQFF. CDR3 in DNA: TGTGCCAGCAGCTCCGGAGGGGTCTCCTACAATGAGCAGTTCTTC. The V gene is TRBV11-3, the J gene TRBJ2-1; a possible D gene is TRBD2 (6 bases). Germline CDR1 reads SGHNT; CDR2 reads YENEEA. The CDR3 loop spans 15 amino acids. V gave up 4 bases and J gave up 0 bases, with 10 bases separating them.

The V and J genes are TRBV19 and TRBJ1-1; 7 bases line up with TRBD1. J lost 4 bases, V lost 2 bases, and 7 bases had no gene match. This CDR3 region has 15 residues. Germline lookup yields CDR1 LNHDA and CDR2 SQIVND (reference sequence). This chain's CDR3 is CASSINRGESTEAFF. CDR3 sequence (DNA): TGTGCCAGTAGTATAAACAGGGGAGAGAGCACTGAAGCTTTCTTT.

The J gene is TRBJ1-4, the V gene TRBV6-1; D is unresolved. The germline gives CDR1 MNHNS, CDR2 SASEGT. Deletions cut 1 base from V and 10 bases from J, with 10 bases between. The CDR3 length is 13 residues. As DNA, the CDR3 is TGTGCCAGCAGTGAAGTATCTACCACAAAACTGTTTTTT. Protein product: CASSEVSTTKLFF.

The chain joins TRBV7-9 to TRBJ2-5, with 12 positions matching TRBD2. This CDR3 spans 16 amino acids. The V and J ends lost 1 base and 2 bases, in that order; junction bases with no gene match: 2. From germline, CDR1 is SEHNR and CDR2 FQNEAQ (reference sequence). CDR3 amino acids: CASSLGLAGVQETQYF. In DNA, the CDR3 is TGTGCCAGCAGCTTAGGACTAGCGGGGGTTCAAGAGACCCAGTACTTC.

CDR3 residues: CASRETSEVTQYF. As DNA, the CDR3 is TGTGCCAGTAGAGAGACTAGTGAGGTGACCCAGTACTTC. The chain joins TRBV19 to TRBJ2-5; the D gene is possibly TRBD2 (6 bases). The CDR3 has 13 amino acids. Between the trimmed V and J ends, which lost 6 bases and 7 bases, there was a span of 15 bases. Germline lookup yields CDR1 LNHDA and CDR2 SQIVND (reference sequence).

This chain connects TRBV4-2 to TRBJ2-1; 9 bases map to TRBD2. The CDR3 totals 15 residues. V lost 2 bases, J lost 3 bases, and 2 bases stayed unmatched. Germline CDR1 is LGHNA and CDR2 is YNFKEQ. The CDR3 loop is CASSQNSGGYNEQFF. The CDR3, as DNA: TGTGCCAGCAGCCAAAATAGCGGGGGCTACAATGAGCAGTTCTTC.

The gene calls are TRBV3-1 (or the pseudogene TRBV3-2) and TRBJ2-3; 9 positions match TRBD2. With 0 bases clipped from V and 4 bases from J, the junction kept 11 bases outside the gene matches. Germline loops: CDR1 LGHDT, CDR2 YNNKEL (reference sequence). The CDR3 spans 18 residues. The DNA for the CDR3 is TGTGCCAGCAGCCAAGATGGGAAGGGCGGGGGGGCCCCAGATACGCAGTATTTT. Protein sequence: CASSQDGKGGGAPDTQYF.

This sequence joins TRBV28 and TRBJ2-7; 11 positions match TRBD2. Germline loops: CDR1 MDHEN, CDR2 SYDVKM. The trim removed 4 bases at V and 3 bases at J, leaving 14 bases unmatched. The CDR3 runs to 18 residues. CDR3 sequence (DNA): TGTGCCAGCAGTTCCGCCGATAGCGGGGGGGCATACAACTACGAGCAGTACTTC. This translates into CASSSADSGGAYNYEQYF.